This T cell receptor (beta chain) comes out of a study of neoadjuvant nivolumab and ipilimumab in lung cancer. Regarding the study as a whole: A small number of samples were TCR sequenced. Blood richness before therapy tracked richness in tumors resected after neoadjuvant therapy.

Repertoires were generated with immunoSEQ multiplex PCR, while TCRdb's copy carries only in-frame clones and drops some. Of approximately 30,000 clones in the sample, over 75% were seen once. Germline-derived CDR1 and CDR2 are SGHRS and YFSETQ. Trimming pared 0 bases from V and 5 bases from J, leaving 8 bases between. CDR3 size: 14 residues. Worth noting for this clone: Its specificity is not known.

This rearrangement joins TRBV5-1 to TRBJ1-4; D remains unclear. This material consisted of peripheral blood, taken after neoadjuvant nivolumab, alone or with ipilimumab, at or shortly before surgery. The sequence was collected from an adult with non-small cell lung cancer. The CDR3 bases are TGCGCCAGCAGCTTGGGAGGGCCGAATGAAAAACTGTTTTTT. This gives the protein CASSLGGPNEKLFF.